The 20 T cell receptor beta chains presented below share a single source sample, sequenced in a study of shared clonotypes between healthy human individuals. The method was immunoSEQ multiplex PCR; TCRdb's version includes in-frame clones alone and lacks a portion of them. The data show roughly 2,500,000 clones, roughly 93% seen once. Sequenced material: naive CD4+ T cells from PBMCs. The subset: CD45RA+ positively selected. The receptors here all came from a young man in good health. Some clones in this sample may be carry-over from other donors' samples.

CDR3 DNA sequence: TGTGCCAGCAGCCGAGGACTGGAAGGAGGCTACACCTTC. It yields the protein CASSRGLEGGYTF. The chain links TRBV14 to TRBJ1-2, with D unclear. The CDR3 has 13 residues. CDR1 SGHDN and CDR2 FVKESK come from the germline V gene. V was shortened by 4 bases and J by 8 bases, with 14 bases between the two germline ends. Drawing the rest from reference TRBV14 and TRBJ1-2, the complete variable domain is EAGVTQFPSHSVIEKGQTVTLRCDPISGHDNLYWYRRVMGKEIKFLLHFVKESKQDESGMPNNRFLAERTGGTYSTLKVQPAELEDSGVYFCASSRGLEGGYTFGSGTRLTVV.

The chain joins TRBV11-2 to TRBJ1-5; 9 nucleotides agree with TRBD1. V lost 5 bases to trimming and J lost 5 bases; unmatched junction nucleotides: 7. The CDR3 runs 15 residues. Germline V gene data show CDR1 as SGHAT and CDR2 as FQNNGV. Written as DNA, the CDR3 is TGTGCCAGCAGCCCAACAACAGGGGGCGATCAGCCCCAGCATTTT. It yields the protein CASSPTTGGDQPQHF.

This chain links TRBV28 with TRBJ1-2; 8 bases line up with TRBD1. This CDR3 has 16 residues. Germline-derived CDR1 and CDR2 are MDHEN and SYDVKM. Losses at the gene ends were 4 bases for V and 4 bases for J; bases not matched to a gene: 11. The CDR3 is CASSSPQGALFYGYTF. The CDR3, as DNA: TGTGCCAGCAGTTCGCCCCAGGGGGCCCTCTTCTATGGCTACACCTTC.

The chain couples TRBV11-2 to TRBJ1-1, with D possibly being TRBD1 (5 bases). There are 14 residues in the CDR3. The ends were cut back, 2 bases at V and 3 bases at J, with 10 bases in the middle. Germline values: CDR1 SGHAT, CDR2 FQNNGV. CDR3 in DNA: TGTGCCAGCAGCTTATTCTCGGGGGACACTGAAGCTTTCTTT. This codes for CASSLFSGDTEAFF.

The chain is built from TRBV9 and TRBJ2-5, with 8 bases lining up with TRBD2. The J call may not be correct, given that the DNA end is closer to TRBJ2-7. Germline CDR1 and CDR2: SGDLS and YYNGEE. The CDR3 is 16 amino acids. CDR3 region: CASSPLIAGGPHEQYF. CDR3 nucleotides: TGTGCCAGCAGCCCCCTAATTGCGGGAGGTCCCCACGAGCAGTACTTC.

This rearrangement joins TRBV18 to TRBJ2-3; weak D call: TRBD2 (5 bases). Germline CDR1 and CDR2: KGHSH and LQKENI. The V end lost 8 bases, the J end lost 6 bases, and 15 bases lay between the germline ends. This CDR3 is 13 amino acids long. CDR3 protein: CASHHGVRDTQYF. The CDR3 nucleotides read TGTGCCAGCCATCACGGGGTGCGCGATACGCAGTATTTT.

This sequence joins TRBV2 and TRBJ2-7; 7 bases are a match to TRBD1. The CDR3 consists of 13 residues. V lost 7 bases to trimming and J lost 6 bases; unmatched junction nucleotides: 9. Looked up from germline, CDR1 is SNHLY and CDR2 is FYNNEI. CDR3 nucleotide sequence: TGTGCCAGCAAGAGGGGGCTTATTGGCGAGCAGTACTTC. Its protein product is CASKRGLIGEQYF.

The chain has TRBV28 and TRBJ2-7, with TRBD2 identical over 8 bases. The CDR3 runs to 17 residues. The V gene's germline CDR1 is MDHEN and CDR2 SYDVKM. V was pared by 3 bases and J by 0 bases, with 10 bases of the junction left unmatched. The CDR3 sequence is CASSFSGLGPRSYEQYF. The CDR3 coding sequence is TGTGCCAGCAGTTTTTCGGGACTAGGGCCCCGCTCCTACGAGCAGTACTTC.

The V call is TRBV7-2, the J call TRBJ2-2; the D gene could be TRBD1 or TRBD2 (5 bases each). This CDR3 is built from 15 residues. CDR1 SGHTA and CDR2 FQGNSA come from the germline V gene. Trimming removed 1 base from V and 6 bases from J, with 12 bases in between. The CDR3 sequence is CASSLGGLGSGELFF. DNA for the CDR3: TGTGCCAGCAGCTTAGGGGGGTTGGGCTCCGGGGAGCTGTTTTTT.

The CDR3 DNA reads as TGTGCCAGCAGTCGAGGACAGACGGGCTACACCTTC. As protein: CASSRGQTGYTF. The V gene is TRBV28, the J gene TRBJ1-2, with a tentative D call TRBD1 (6 bases). Trimming removed 5 bases at V and 8 bases at J, with 12 bases between. This CDR3 spans 12 amino acids. Germline V CDR1 and CDR2: MDHEN, SYDVKM.

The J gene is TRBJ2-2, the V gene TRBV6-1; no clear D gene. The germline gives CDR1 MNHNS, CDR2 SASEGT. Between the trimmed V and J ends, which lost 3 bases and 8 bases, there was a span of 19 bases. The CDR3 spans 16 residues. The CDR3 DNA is TGTGCCAGCAGTGAGAGGTCTAGTAAGAGTCCTGGGGAGCTGTTTTTT. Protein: CASSERSSKSPGELFF.

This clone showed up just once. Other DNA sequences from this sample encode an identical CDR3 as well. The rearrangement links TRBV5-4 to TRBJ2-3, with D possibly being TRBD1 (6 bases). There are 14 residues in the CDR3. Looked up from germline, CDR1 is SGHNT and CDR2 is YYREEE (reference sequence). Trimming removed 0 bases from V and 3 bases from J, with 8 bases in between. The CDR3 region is CASSLGTDTDTQYF. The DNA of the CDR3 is TGTGCCAGCAGCTTGGGGACAGATACAGATACGCAGTATTTT.

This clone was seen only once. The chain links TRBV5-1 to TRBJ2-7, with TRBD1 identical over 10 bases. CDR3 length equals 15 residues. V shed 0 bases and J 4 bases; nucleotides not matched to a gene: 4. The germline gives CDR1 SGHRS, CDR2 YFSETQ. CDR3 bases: TGCGCCAGCAGCTTGGCCGGGACAGGGGTGTACGAGCAGTACTTC. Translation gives CASSLAGTGVYEQYF.

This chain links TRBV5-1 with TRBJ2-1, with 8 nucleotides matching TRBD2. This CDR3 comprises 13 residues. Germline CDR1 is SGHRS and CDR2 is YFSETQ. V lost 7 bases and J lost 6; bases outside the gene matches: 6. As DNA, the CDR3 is TGCGCCAGCTCTCAGGCGGGAGGCAATGAGCAGTTCTTC. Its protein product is CASSQAGGNEQFF.

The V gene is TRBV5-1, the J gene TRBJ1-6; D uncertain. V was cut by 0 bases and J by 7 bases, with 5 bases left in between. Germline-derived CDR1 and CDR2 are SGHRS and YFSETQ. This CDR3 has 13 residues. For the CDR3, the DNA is TGCGCCAGCAGCTTGGTTTCCAATTCACCCCTCCACTTT. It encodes CASSLVSNSPLHF.

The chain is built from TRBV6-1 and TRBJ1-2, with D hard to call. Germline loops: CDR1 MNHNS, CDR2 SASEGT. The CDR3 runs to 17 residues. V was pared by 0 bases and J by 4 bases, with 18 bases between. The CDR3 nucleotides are TGTGCCAGCAGTGAAGCTTTTTTGGGAGGGTCTGGCTATGGCTACACCTTC. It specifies CASSEAFLGGSGYGYTF.

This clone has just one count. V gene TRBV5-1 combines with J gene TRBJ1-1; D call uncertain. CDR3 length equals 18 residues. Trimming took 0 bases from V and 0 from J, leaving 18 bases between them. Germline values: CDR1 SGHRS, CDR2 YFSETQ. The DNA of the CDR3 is TGCGCCAGCAGCTTGGCCTTAATTGGGAGGGAGATGAACACTGAAGCTTTCTTT. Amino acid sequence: CASSLALIGREMNTEAFF.

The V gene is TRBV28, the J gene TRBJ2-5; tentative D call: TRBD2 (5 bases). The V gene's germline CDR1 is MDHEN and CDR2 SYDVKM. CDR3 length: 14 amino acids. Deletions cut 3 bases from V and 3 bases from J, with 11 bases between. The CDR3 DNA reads TGTGCCAGCAGTTTTATGGTCGGGAAAGAGACCCAGTACTTC. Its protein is CASSFMVGKETQYF.

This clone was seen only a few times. In nucleotides, the CDR3 is TGTGCCAGCAGCCAAGACTGGTGGGCAGGGGGTATCGATACGCAGTATTTT. Translating gives CASSQDWWAGGIDTQYF. The V and J genes are TRBV14 and TRBJ2-3; 7 nucleotides agree with TRBD1. The V segment lost 0 bases and the J segment 6 bases; nucleotides outside the gene matches: 12. The V gene's germline CDR1 is SGHDN and CDR2 FVKESK. There are 17 residues in the CDR3.

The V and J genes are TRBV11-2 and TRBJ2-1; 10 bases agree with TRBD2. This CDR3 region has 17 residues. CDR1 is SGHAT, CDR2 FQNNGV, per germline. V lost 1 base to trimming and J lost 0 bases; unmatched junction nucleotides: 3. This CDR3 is CASSLASGSFSYNEQFF. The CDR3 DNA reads TGTGCCAGCAGCTTAGCTAGCGGGAGTTTCTCCTACAATGAGCAGTTCTTC.